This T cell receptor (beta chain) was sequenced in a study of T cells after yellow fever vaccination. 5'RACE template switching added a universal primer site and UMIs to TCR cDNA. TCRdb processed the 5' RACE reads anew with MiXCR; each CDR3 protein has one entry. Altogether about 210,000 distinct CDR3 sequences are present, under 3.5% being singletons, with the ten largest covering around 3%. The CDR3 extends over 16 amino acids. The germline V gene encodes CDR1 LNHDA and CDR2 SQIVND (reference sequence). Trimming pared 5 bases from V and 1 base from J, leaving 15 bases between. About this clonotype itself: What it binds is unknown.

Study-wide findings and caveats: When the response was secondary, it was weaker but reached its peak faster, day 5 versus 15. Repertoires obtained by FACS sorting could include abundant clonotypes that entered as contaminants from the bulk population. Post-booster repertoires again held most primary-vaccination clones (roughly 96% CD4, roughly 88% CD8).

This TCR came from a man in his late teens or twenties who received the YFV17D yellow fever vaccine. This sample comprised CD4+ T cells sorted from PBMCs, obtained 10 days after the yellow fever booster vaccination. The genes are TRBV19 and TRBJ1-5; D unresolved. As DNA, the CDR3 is TGTGCCAGTAGTCCGTTAGACGGAGGGAGCAATCAGCCCCAGCATTTT. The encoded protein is CASSPLDGGSNQPQHF.